These T cell receptor beta chains were read from a single sample in a study of blood T cell repertoires in COVID-19. The data were produced by immunoSEQ multiplex PCR, yet TCRdb's version contains in-frame clones alone and is incomplete. The table includes about 350,000 clones, approximately 89% detected once. Sequences were obtained from peripheral blood. These receptors all stem from a woman aged 60-70 years with COVID-19, enrolled during active disease. The CDR3 runs from the conserved cysteine through the conserved F or W. The order of the fields is D gene, V gene, clone size, J gene, CDR3 protein, CDR3 DNA. D genes are given only for firm matches. Where a row states a size, it is once, few, many or the class of an expanded clone; other rows omit it.

D gene: TRBD1; V gene: TRBV7-9; clone size: .; J gene: TRBJ1-2; CDR3 protein: CASSFQGANYGYTF; CDR3 DNA: TGTGCCAGCAGCTTCCAGGGGGCGAACTATGGCTACACCTTC
D gene: .; V gene: TRBV9; clone size: .; J gene: TRBJ2-2; CDR3 protein: CASSVADTGELFF; CDR3 DNA: TGTGCCAGCAGCGTAGCTGACACCGGGGAGCTGTTTTTT
D gene: .; V gene: TRBV19; clone size: .; J gene: TRBJ1-2; CDR3 protein: CASSAQGPVYGYTF; CDR3 DNA: TGTGCCAGTAGTGCCCAGGGGCCCGTCTATGGCTACACCTTC
D gene: TRBD1; V gene: TRBV6-5; clone size: .; J gene: TRBJ1-5; CDR3 protein: CASSYTGGQPQHF; CDR3 DNA: TGTGCCAGCAGTTATACAGGGGGACAGCCCCAGCATTTT
D gene: TRBD1; V gene: TRBV28; clone size: once; J gene: TRBJ2-5; CDR3 protein: CASTRAGQGGETQYF; CDR3 DNA: TGTGCCAGCACCCGGGCCGGACAGGGAGGAGAGACCCAGTACTTC
D gene: .; V gene: TRBV15; clone size: .; J gene: TRBJ1-4; CDR3 protein: CATSTGGRTTNEKLFF; CDR3 DNA: TGTGCCACCAGCACCGGCGGGAGGACAACTAATGAAAAACTGTTTTTT
D gene: TRBD1; V gene: TRBV7-2; clone size: once; J gene: TRBJ1-2; CDR3 protein: CASSPMTGGNYGYTF; CDR3 DNA: TGTGCCAGCAGCCCTATGACAGGGGGCAACTATGGCTACACCTTC
D gene: .; V gene: TRBV5-4; clone size: few; J gene: TRBJ2-7; CDR3 protein: CASSLFQGGRGSSSYEQYF; CDR3 DNA: TGTGCCAGCAGCTTGTTTCAGGGGGGCAGGGGGTCCAGCTCCTACGAGCAGTACTTC
D gene: .; V gene: TRBV19; clone size: .; J gene: TRBJ2-7; CDR3 protein: CASSIQQGPSYEQYF; CDR3 DNA: TGTGCCAGTAGTATCCAACAGGGTCCGTCCTACGAGCAGTACTTC
D gene: TRBD1; V gene: TRBV7-9; clone size: once; J gene: TRBJ1-5; CDR3 protein: CASSFGTGGESQPQHF; CDR3 DNA: TGTGCCAGCAGCTTCGGGACAGGGGGAGAAAGTCAGCCCCAGCATTTT
D gene: .; V gene: TRBV6-5; clone size: .; J gene: TRBJ1-5; CDR3 protein: CASSLGVGQPQHF; CDR3 DNA: TGTGCCAGCAGTTTAGGGGTGGGGCAGCCCCAGCATTTT
D gene: TRBD1; V gene: TRBV6-1; clone size: .; J gene: TRBJ1-6; CDR3 protein: CASSEPLRGLNSPLHF; CDR3 DNA: TGTGCCAGCAGTGAACCTTTGAGGGGGCTCAATTCACCCCTCCACTTT
D gene: .; V gene: TRBV3-1/TRBV3-2; clone size: few; J gene: TRBJ1-6; CDR3 protein: CASSQAVGLRWNSPLHF; CDR3 DNA: TGTGCCAGCAGCCAAGCGGTGGGTTTGAGGTGGAATTCACCCCTCCACTTT
D gene: .; V gene: TRBV28; clone size: .; J gene: TRBJ1-2; CDR3 protein: CASGRGDGYTF; CDR3 DNA: TGTGCCAGCGGCAGGGGAGATGGCTACACCTTC
D gene: .; V gene: TRBV3-1/TRBV3-2; clone size: .; J gene: TRBJ1-1; CDR3 protein: CASSQVDRNTEAFF; CDR3 DNA: TGTGCCAGCAGCCAAGTGGACAGGAACACTGAAGCTTTCTTT
D gene: .; V gene: TRBV6-5; clone size: .; J gene: TRBJ1-6; CDR3 protein: CASRAPGSPLHF; CDR3 DNA: TGTGCCAGCAGGGCCCCAGGCTCACCCCTCCACTTT
D gene: TRBD1; V gene: TRBV7-3; clone size: .; J gene: TRBJ1-6; CDR3 protein: CASSFRGDYNSPLHF; CDR3 DNA: TGTGCCAGCAGCTTCAGGGGGGACTATAATTCACCCCTCCACTTT
D gene: TRBD1; V gene: TRBV19; clone size: .; J gene: TRBJ1-1; CDR3 protein: CASSIGDRYLSTEAFF; CDR3 DNA: TGTGCCAGTAGTATCGGGGACAGATATTTGAGCACTGAAGCTTTCTTT
D gene: .; V gene: TRBV6-1; clone size: .; J gene: TRBJ1-5; CDR3 protein: CASSEAGARGQPQHF; CDR3 DNA: TGTGCCAGCAGTGAAGCGGGGGCGCGCGGCCAGCCCCAGCATTTT
D gene: TRBD1; V gene: TRBV7-8; clone size: .; J gene: TRBJ1-5; CDR3 protein: CASSPSGTVNQPQHF; CDR3 DNA: TGTGCCAGCAGCCCATCCGGGACAGTCAATCAGCCCCAGCATTTT
D gene: .; V gene: TRBV29-1; clone size: .; J gene: TRBJ1-5; CDR3 protein: CSVSDNIYQPQHF; CDR3 DNA: TGCAGCGTTAGTGACAACATCTATCAGCCCCAGCATTTT
D gene: .; V gene: TRBV7-8; clone size: .; J gene: TRBJ1-2; CDR3 protein: CASSSNRGGKASGGYTF; CDR3 DNA: TGTGCCAGCAGCTCAAACCGGGGGGGGAAAGCGAGTGGTGGCTACACCTTC
D gene: TRBD2; V gene: TRBV5-6; clone size: .; J gene: TRBJ2-3; CDR3 protein: CASSGIAGSSTDTQYF; CDR3 DNA: TGTGCCAGCAGCGGTATAGCGGGCTCTAGCACAGATACGCAGTATTTT
D gene: .; V gene: TRBV6-5; clone size: .; J gene: TRBJ1-2; CDR3 protein: CASSLQGYGYTF; CDR3 DNA: TGTGCCAGCAGTTTACAGGGCTATGGCTACACCTTC
D gene: .; V gene: TRBV15; clone size: .; J gene: TRBJ1-3; CDR3 protein: CATKGQAGNTIYF; CDR3 DNA: TGTGCCACCAAGGGGCAAGCCGGAAACACCATATATTTT
D gene: TRBD1; V gene: TRBV5-5; clone size: .; J gene: TRBJ1-2; CDR3 protein: CASSLDRGNYGYTF; CDR3 DNA: TGTGCCAGCAGCCTGGACAGGGGCAACTATGGCTACACCTTC
D gene: TRBD2; V gene: TRBV5-1; clone size: .; J gene: TRBJ2-3; CDR3 protein: CASSLAGTTSTDTQYF; CDR3 DNA: TGCGCCAGCAGCTTGGCCGGGACTACCAGCACAGATACGCAGTATTTT
D gene: .; V gene: TRBV7-3; clone size: once; J gene: TRBJ1-5; CDR3 protein: CASSRGLNQPQHF; CDR3 DNA: TGTGCCAGCAGTCGGGGTTTAAATCAGCCCCAGCATTTT
D gene: .; V gene: TRBV12-3/TRBV12-4; clone size: once; J gene: TRBJ1-6; CDR3 protein: CASSLRGSPLHF; CDR3 DNA: TGTGCCAGCAGTTTACGGGGTTCACCCCTCCACTTT
D gene: TRBD1; V gene: TRBV18; clone size: once; J gene: TRBJ1-6; CDR3 protein: CASSPAGTGDSPLHF; CDR3 DNA: TGTGCCAGCTCACCGGCTGGGACAGGGGATTCACCCCTCCACTTT
D gene: .; V gene: TRBV7-3; clone size: once; J gene: TRBJ2-1; CDR3 protein: CASSLVDYNEQFF; CDR3 DNA: TGTGCCAGCAGCTTAGTAGACTACAATGAGCAGTTCTTC
D gene: .; V gene: TRBV29-1; clone size: .; J gene: TRBJ1-2; CDR3 protein: CSARNDRYGYTF; CDR3 DNA: TGCAGCGCCCGAAACGACAGATATGGCTACACCTTC
D gene: TRBD1; V gene: TRBV12-5; clone size: .; J gene: TRBJ1-4; CDR3 protein: CASGNRDRGHSKDEKLFF; CDR3 DNA: TGTGCTAGTGGTAACCGGGACAGGGGGCATTCGAAAGATGAAAAACTGTTTTTT
D gene: TRBD1; V gene: TRBV7-9; clone size: .; J gene: TRBJ2-4; CDR3 protein: CASSPGPGQGRAKNIQYF; CDR3 DNA: TGTGCCAGCAGCCCGGGGCCCGGACAGGGAAGAGCCAAAAACATTCAGTACTTC
D gene: .; V gene: TRBV3-1/TRBV3-2; clone size: .; J gene: TRBJ1-4; CDR3 protein: CASSPSRGQLNEKLFF; CDR3 DNA: TGTGCCAGCAGCCCAAGCCGCGGACAATTAAATGAAAAACTGTTTTTT
D gene: .; V gene: TRBV19; clone size: .; J gene: TRBJ2-3; CDR3 protein: CASSLQSTDTQYF; CDR3 DNA: TGTGCCAGTAGTTTACAAAGCACAGATACGCAGTATTTT
D gene: .; V gene: TRBV4-2; clone size: .; J gene: TRBJ1-2; CDR3 protein: CASSIDLGGRKVSNYGYTF; CDR3 DNA: TGTGCCAGCAGTATCGATCTCGGAGGCAGGAAAGTATCTAACTATGGCTACACCTTC
D gene: .; V gene: TRBV19; clone size: .; J gene: TRBJ1-2; CDR3 protein: CASYRDIYGYTF; CDR3 DNA: TGTGCCAGCTATCGGGACATCTATGGCTACACCTTC
D gene: TRBD1; V gene: TRBV28; clone size: .; J gene: TRBJ2-2; CDR3 protein: CASRAGTGDTGELFF; CDR3 DNA: TGTGCCAGCAGGGCGGGGACAGGGGACACCGGGGAGCTGTTTTTT
D gene: TRBD1; V gene: TRBV5-1; clone size: .; J gene: TRBJ1-2; CDR3 protein: CASSLATGANYGYTF; CDR3 DNA: TGCGCCAGCAGCTTGGCCACAGGGGCCAACTATGGCTACACCTTC